This T cell receptor beta chain was captured in a study of human T cells and chemical hapten exposure. Study summary: For sensitization, 2% DPC was applied to a 2 cm by 2 cm patch of upper inner arm skin. Scalp application of diphenylcyclopropenone was performed weekly in patients across the entire roughly 26-week study. Patch tests put 0.01% DPC on the upper back, read at 6 days. Findings and limits, study-wide: Because they had alopecia, donors may respond immunologically unlike healthy people.

Details on this clonotype: What it recognizes is unknown.

TCRdb used MiXCR to reprocess the RACE reads, holding one entry per CDR3 protein. Of 35,000 to 50,000 distinct CDR3 sequences listed, roughly a tenth were seen once; the top ten hold 5% to 6.5%. Described time point: pre-sensitization, week 0. Stated treatment: therapeutic diphenylcyclopropenone sensitization with weekly scalp DPC. The input for sequencing was whole blood, taken in connection with sensitization to the hapten diphenylcyclopropenone (DPC). The sequence was obtained from a man aged 25-45 years with alopecia areata. Some clones in this sample may be carry-over from other donors' samples.

The CDR3 spells CSAPQFTSYNEQFF. CDR3 nucleotide sequence: TGCAGTGCCCCACAGTTTACATCGTACAATGAGCAGTTCTTC. V usage is TRBV20-1 and J usage is TRBJ2-1, with D unresolved. The CDR3 length is 14 residues. Germline V CDR1 and CDR2: DFQATT, SNEGSKA (reference sequence). V was cut by 6 bases and J by 4 bases, with 16 bases left in between.